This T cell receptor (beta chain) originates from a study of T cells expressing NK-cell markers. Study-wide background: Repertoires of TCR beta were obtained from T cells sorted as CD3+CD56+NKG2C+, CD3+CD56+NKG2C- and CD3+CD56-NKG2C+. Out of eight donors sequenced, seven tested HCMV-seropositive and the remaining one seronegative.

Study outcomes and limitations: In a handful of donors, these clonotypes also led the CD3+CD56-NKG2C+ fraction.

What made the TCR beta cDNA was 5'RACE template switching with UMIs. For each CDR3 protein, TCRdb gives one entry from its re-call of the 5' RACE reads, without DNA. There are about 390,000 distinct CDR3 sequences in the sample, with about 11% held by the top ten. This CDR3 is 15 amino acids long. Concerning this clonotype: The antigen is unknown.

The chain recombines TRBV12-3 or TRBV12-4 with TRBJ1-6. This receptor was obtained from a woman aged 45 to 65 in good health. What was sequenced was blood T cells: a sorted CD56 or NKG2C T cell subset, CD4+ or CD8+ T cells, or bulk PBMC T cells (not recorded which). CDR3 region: CASSLGAVTNSPLHF.